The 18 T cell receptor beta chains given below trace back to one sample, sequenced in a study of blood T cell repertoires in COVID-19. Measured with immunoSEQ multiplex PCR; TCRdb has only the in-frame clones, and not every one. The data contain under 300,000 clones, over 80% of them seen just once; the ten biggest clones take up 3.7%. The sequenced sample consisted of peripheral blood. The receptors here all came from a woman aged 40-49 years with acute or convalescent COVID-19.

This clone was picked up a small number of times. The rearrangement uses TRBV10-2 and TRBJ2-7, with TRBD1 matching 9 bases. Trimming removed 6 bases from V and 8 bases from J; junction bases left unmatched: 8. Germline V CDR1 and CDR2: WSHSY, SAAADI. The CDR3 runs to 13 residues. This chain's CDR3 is CASRGTGPGKQYV. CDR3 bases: TGCGCCAGCAGGGGGACAGGGCCTGGTAAGCAGTACGTC.

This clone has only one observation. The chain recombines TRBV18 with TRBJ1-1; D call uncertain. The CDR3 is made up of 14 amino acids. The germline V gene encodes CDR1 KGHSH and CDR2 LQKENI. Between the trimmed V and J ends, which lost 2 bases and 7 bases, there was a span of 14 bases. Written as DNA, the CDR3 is TGTGCCAGCTCACCAAATAGCGGACTAATTGAAGCTTTCTTT. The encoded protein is CASSPNSGLIEAFF.

The CDR3 bases are TGTGCCACCAGCATGTCACACAGGGTAGACTATGGCTACACCTTC. This gives the protein CATSMSHRVDYGYTF. The V and J genes are TRBV15 and TRBJ1-2; D perhaps matches TRBD1 (6 bases). The CDR3 consists of 15 residues. The V end lost 4 bases, the J end lost 3 bases, and 15 bases lay between the germline ends. Germline CDR1 is LNHNV and CDR2 is YYDKDF (reference sequence).

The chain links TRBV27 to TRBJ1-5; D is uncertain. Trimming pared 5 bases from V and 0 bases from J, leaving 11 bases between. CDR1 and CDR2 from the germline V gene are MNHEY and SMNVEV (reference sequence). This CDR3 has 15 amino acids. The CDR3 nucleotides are TGTGCCAGCAGTGAGAGGTCTTATAGCAATCAGCCCCAGCATTTT. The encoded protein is CASSERSYSNQPQHF.

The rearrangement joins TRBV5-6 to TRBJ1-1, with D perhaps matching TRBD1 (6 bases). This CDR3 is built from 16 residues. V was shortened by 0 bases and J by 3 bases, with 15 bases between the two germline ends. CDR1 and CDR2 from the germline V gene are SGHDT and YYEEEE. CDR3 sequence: CASSLALGGTYTEAFF. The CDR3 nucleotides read TGTGCCAGCAGCTTGGCCCTAGGTGGGACATACACTGAAGCTTTCTTT.

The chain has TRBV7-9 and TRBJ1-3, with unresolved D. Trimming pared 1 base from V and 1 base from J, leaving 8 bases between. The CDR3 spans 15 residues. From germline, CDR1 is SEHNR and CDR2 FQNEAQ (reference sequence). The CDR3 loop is CASSLEAGSGNTIYF. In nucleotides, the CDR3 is TGTGCCAGCAGCTTAGAGGCGGGGTCTGGAAACACCATATATTTT. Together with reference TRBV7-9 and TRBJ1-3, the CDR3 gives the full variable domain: DTGVSQNPRHKITKRGQNVTFRCDPISEHNRLYWYRQTLGQGPEFLTYFQNEAQLEKSRLLSDRFSAERPKGSFSTLEIQRTEQGDSAMYLCASSLEAGSGNTIYFGEGSWLTVV.

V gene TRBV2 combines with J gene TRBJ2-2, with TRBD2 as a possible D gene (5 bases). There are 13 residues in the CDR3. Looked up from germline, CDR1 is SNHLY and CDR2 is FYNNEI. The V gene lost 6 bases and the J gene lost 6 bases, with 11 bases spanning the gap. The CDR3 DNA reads TGTGCCAGCAGACTAGTTACGGCCGGGGAGCTGTTTTTT. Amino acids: CASRLVTAGELFF.

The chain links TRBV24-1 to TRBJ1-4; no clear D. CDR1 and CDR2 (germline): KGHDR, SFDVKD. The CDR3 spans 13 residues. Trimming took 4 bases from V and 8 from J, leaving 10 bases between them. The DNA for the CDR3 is TGTGCCACCAGTGAAGGCGGCCGGGAAAAACTGTTTTTT. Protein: CATSEGGREKLFF.

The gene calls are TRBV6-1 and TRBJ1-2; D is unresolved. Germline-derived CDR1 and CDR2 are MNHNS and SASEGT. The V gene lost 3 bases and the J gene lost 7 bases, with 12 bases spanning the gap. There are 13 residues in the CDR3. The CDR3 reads CASSDRLGSGYTF. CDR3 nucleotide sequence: TGTGCCAGCAGTGACCGCCTGGGGAGTGGCTACACCTTC.

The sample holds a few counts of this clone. The CDR3 is CASRYRGSGETQYF. CDR3 DNA: TGTGCCAGCAGATACAGGGGGTCCGGGGAGACCCAGTACTTC. The chain joins TRBV27 to TRBJ2-5; TRBD1 aligns across 8 bases. The CDR3 length is 14 residues. The V gene's germline CDR1 is MNHEY and CDR2 SMNVEV (reference sequence). The ends lost 6 bases at V and 5 bases at J; junction bases unmatched: 8.

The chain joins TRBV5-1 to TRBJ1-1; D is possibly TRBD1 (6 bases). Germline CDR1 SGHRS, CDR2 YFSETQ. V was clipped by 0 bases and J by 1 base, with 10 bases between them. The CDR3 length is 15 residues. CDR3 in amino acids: CASSLVVGGNTEAFF. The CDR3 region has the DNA TGCGCCAGCAGCTTGGTGGTAGGGGGGAACACTGAAGCTTTCTTT.

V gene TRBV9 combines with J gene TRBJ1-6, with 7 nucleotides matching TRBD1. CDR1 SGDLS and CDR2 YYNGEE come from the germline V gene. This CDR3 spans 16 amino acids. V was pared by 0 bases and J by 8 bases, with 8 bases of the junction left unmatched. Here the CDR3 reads CASSVAPGTAHSPLHF. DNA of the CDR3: TGTGCCAGCAGCGTAGCACCCGGGACAGCCCATTCACCCCTCCACTTT.

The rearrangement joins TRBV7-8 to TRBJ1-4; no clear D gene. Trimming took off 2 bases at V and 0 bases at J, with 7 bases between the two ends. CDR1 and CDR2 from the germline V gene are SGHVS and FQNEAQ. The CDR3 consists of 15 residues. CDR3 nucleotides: TGTGCCAGCAGCTTAATCATTGCAACTAATGAAAAACTGTTTTTT. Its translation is CASSLIIATNEKLFF.

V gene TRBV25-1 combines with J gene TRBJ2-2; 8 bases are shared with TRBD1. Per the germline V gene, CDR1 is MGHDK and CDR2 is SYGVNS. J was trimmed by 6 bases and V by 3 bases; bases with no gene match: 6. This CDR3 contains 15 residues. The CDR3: CASSDGDRGPGELFF. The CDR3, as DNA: TGTGCCAGCAGTGACGGAGACAGGGGACCCGGGGAGCTGTTTTTT.

DNA of the CDR3: TGTGCCAGCAGACCGGGACAGCCCAATGAAAAACTGTTTTTT. Translating gives CASRPGQPNEKLFF. J is TRBJ1-4 and V is TRBV2; 7 bases line up with TRBD1. V was pared by 6 bases and J by 5 bases, with 6 bases of the junction left unmatched. The CDR3 has 14 amino acids. Germline CDR1 is SNHLY and CDR2 is FYNNEI.

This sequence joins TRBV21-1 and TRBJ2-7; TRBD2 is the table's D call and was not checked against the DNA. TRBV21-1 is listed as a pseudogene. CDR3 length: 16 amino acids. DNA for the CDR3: TGTGCCAGCAGCAAACGGCGGACTGCACTCCTTTACGAGCAGTACGTC. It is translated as CASSKRRTALLYEQYV.

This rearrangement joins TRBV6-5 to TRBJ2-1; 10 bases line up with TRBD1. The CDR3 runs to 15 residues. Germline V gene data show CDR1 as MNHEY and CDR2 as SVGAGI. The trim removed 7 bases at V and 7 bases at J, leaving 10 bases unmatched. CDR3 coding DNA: TGTGCCAGCACCCGAGGACAGGGGGTAGGTAATGAGCAGTTCTTC. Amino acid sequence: CASTRGQGVGNEQFF.

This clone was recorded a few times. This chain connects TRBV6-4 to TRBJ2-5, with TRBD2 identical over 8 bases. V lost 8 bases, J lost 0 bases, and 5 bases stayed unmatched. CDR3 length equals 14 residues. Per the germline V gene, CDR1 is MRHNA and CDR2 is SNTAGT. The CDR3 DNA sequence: TGTGCCAGCGCGGCAGCGGGAGACCAAGAGACCCAGTACTTC. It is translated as CASAAAGDQETQYF.